This T cell receptor (beta chain) was identified during a study of blood T cell repertoires in COVID-19. Measured with immunoSEQ multiplex PCR; TCRdb has only the in-frame clones, and not every one. The sample lists fewer than 350,000 clones; approximately 90% were seen once. Cohorts were determined from participant-reported clinical history. The sequenced material came from PBMCs or T cells enriched from blood (not recorded which). The TCR originated in a woman aged 40 to 50 who had recovered from COVID-19.

The CDR3 spells CATSAKGLAGVMAQYF. CDR3 sequence (DNA): TGTGCCACCAGTGCCAAGGGACTAGCGGGAGTTATGGCGCAGTATTTT. The rearrangement joins TRBV24-1 to TRBJ2-3, with 14 bases lining up with TRBD2. CDR1 and CDR2 from the germline V gene are KGHDR and SFDVKD. This CDR3 has 16 residues. Unmatched junction bases numbered 10, after V lost 5 bases and J lost 10 bases.